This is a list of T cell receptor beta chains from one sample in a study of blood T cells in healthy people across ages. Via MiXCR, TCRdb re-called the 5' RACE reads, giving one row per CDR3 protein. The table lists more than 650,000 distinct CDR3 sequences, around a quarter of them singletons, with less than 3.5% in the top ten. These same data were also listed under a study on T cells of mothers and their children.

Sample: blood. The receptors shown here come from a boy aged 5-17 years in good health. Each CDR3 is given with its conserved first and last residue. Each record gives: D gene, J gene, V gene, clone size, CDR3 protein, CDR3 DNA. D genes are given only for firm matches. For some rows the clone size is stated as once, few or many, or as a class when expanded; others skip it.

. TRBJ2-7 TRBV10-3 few CAISEEARRPYEQYF TGTGCCATCAGTGAGGAGGCCCGGCGTCCCTACGAGCAGTACTTC
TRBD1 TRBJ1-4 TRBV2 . CASAHRGLKTPNEKLFF TGTGCCAGCGCACACAGGGGTCTAAAAACCCCTAATGAAAAACTGTTTTTT
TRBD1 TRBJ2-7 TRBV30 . CAWSMGQGYEQYF TGTGCCTGGAGTATGGGACAGGGCTACGAGCAGTACTTC
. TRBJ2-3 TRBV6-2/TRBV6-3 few CASSYRPRGTDTQYF TGTGCCAGCAGTTATCGCCCTAGAGGCACAGATACGCAGTATTTT
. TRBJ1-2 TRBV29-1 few CRLKYGYTF TGCAGACTCAAATATGGCTACACCTTC
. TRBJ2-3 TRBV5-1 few CASSFYREEGSTDTQYF TGCGCCAGCAGCTTTTACAGGGAGGAGGGGTCCACAGATACGCAGTATTTT
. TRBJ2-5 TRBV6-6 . CASSYWGLAAQETQYF TGTGCCAGCAGTTATTGGGGGCTAGCGGCCCAAGAGACCCAGTACTTC
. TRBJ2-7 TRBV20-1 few CSVRKTRTPKSYEQYF TGCAGTGTTCGTAAGACTCGTACCCCGAAATCCTACGAGCAGTACTTC
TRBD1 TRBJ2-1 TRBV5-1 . CASSLEFRGWSGNEQFF TGCGCCAGCAGCTTGGAATTCAGGGGGTGGTCGGGCAATGAGCAGTTCTTC
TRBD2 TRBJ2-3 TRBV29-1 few CSVEGLAGGSTDTQYF TGCAGCGTTGAAGGGCTAGCGGGGGGAAGCACAGATACGCAGTATTTT
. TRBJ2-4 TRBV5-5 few CASSLVPGQQNIQYF TGTGCCAGCAGCTTGGTTCCGGGACAACAAAACATTCAGTACTTC
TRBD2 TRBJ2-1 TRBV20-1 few CSASAPGGRGTEQFF TGCAGTGCTAGCGCCCCGGGGGGGCGTGGTACTGAGCAGTTCTTC
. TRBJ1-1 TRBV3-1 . CASSQEAWQGLEAFF TGTGCCAGCAGCCAAGAGGCGTGGCAGGGGCTTGAAGCTTTCTTT
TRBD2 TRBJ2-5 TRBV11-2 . CASSVAGGKETQYF TGTGCCAGCAGCGTAGCGGGGGGGAAGGAGACCCAGTACTTC
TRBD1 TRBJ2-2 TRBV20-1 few CSVPWTGGLETGELFF TGCAGTGTCCCCTGGACAGGGGGATTGGAGACCGGGGAGCTGTTTTTT
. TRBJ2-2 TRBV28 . CASLRDVDTGELFF TGTGCCAGTCTCAGGGATGTCGACACCGGGGAGCTGTTTTTT
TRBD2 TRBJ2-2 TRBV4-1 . CASSAKTSGETGELFF TGCGCCAGCAGCGCTAAGACTAGCGGGGAAACCGGGGAGCTGTTTTTT
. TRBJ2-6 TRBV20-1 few CSAHRPSGANVLTF TGCAGTGCTCACAGACCCTCTGGGGCCAACGTCCTGACTTTC
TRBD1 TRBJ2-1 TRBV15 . CATSRDLRTGQVVNEQFF TGTGCCACCAGCAGAGATCTTCGGACCGGACAGGTCGTCAATGAGCAGTTCTTC
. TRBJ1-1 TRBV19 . CASGNVVSNTEAFF TGTGCCAGTGGCAATGTGGTTTCGAACACTGAAGCTTTCTTT
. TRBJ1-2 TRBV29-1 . CSVGPGIYGYTF TGCAGCGTGGGACCAGGGATTTATGGCTACACCTTC
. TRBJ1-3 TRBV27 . CASRLAQGTGNTIYF TGTGCCAGCAGATTGGCTCAGGGAACCGGAAACACCATATATTTT
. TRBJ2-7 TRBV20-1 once CSARDRLAATSGEQYF TGCAGTGCTAGAGATCGGTTAGCGGCTACCTCCGGGGAGCAGTACTTC